This TCR beta chain was sequenced during a study of regulatory T cells in long-lasting Graves disease. This clonotype was counted ten times or more. Its antigen is not known. The germline CDR1 and CDR2 sequences are MNHEY and SVGAGI. The V and J ends lost 2 bases and 2 bases, in that order; junction bases with no gene match: 3. CDR3 length: 15 residues. With iRepertoire HTBI primers and Arm-PCR of CDR3 regions, TCR beta libraries were built. Original analysis: Sequenced samples collectively carried some 60 TRBV and some 15 TRBJ segments. In TCRdb, the multiplex PCR reads were re-called with MiXCR into one record per CDR3 protein. The V and J calls shown here were made by TCRdb, not taken from the authors' results. The sample carries fewer than 450,000 distinct CDR3 sequences, 20% to 30% recorded once. Study-level points and caveats: Investigators studied peripheral blood only, not thyroid tissue.

The time point denotes: persistent/refractory GD, antithyroid drugs over 5 years with positive TRAb. PBMC RNA served as the TCR library source. Recruitment took place at an endocrinology department in Xi'an, China. Roughly 9 milliliters of peripheral blood were taken and placed in EDTA tubes. The chain couples TRBV6-5 to TRBJ2-7, with 10 nucleotides matching TRBD1. The TCR was taken from a female donor with Graves disease. Sequenced material: peripheral blood mononuclear cells (PBMCs), taken when the disease was refractory, from a patient treated with antithyroid drugs. This CDR3 is CASSYLGTGAYEQYF. CDR3 nucleotide sequence: TGTGCCAGCAGTTACCTAGGGACAGGGGCCTACGAGCAGTACTTC.